This T cell receptor beta chain was observed in a study of blood T cell repertoires in COVID-19. In the study overall: Sources were T cells, B-cell-depleted T cells, or PBMCs; the material itself was cDNA or gDNA.

Libraries were prepared by immunoSEQ multiplex PCR; TCRdb keeps only in-frame clonotypes and omits some of them. This sample has about 97,000 clones, with around 88% found just once. The V end was cut by 10 bases, the J end by 3 bases, with 10 bases between. This CDR3 has 13 residues. Germline lookup yields CDR1 LNHDA and CDR2 SQIVND (reference sequence). This TCR derives from a man in his fifties with COVID-19, enrolled during active disease. V usage is TRBV19 and J usage is TRBJ1-6, with a tentative D call TRBD1 (6 bases). Material for sequencing was peripheral blood. Here the CDR3 DNA reads TGTGCCACAGCGGACAGCTATAATTCACCCCTCCACTTT. Translating it yields CATADSYNSPLHF.